This T cell receptor beta chain comes out of a study of T cell responses to AZD1222 COVID-19 vaccine (dated by TCRdb to the early 2020s). Background for the entire study: Because spike-specific TCR depth and breadth did not differ between the two schedules, AZD1222 recipients who got a second dose at roughly 4 weeks were pooled with those who got a second dose at roughly 12 weeks. TCR sequencing was performed for over 230 trial participants, of whom about 200 were given two doses of AZD1222 and around 25 were given two doses of MenACWY control vaccine. Trial participants were enrolled by age into 18-55, 56-69 and 70-plus year subgroups, with around 140, 26 and 57 TCR-sequenced participants respectively.

Turning to this clone: Its antigen remains undetermined. Qualities for individual bases were not recorded, and no much larger clone is one base off.

The CDR3 regions of human TCRbeta chains were analyzed by immunosequencing. In the authors' own workflow: TCRs in the repertoires were matched against a reference library of SARS-CoV-2-specific TCRs that had been generated with the MIRA antigen-specificity platform. Breadth was defined as the fraction of unique TCRs that were SARS-CoV-2-associated, and depth was defined as the fraction of total T cells that were SARS-CoV-2-associated. Using the MIRA data, each spike-specific TCR was assigned both to the spike region to which the TCR was reactive and to a CD4 or CD8 class. Log10-transformed breadth and depth values were compared by one-way ANOVA with Sidak's multiple comparisons tests. TCRdb mirrors the immuneACCESS table, restricted to in-frame sequences. Some clones are absent from its copies; in checked studies, under half trace to an unresolved V gene, and the reason for the others is unknown. V and J calls and clone size follow that table, whereas D and trimming were derived from the DNA. This sample is represented by tens of thousands of clones; 80% of them were singletons. 3% to 4% of the sample is in the top ten clones.

The time point label of this sample denotes: baseline before first vaccination. The vaccinee samples were drawn from two UK trials, COV001 and COV002, one of which was a single-blind randomized controlled phase 2/3 trial testing AZD1222 (ChAdOx1 nCoV-19) in healthy adults. For TCRbeta chain sequencing, PBMC samples from trial participants were taken at day 0 and at day 28 after the second dose. From a lookup of the germline V gene, CDR1 and CDR2 are LGHNA and YSLEER. From the cysteine up to the phenylalanine, the CDR3 has a length of 16 residues. Only the CDR3 region is kept as DNA, spanning 48 bases read in frame from base 1. At the junction V is shortened by 1 base and J by 3 bases; bases outside the gene matches: 6. What the authors observed across the whole study: Participants were mostly white British and included more females than males, and it was suggested by the authors that clonal diversity may have been underestimated. Conclusions about previously exposed vaccinees are limited because only five to seven AZD1222 recipients were SARS-CoV-2 seropositive at baseline. Epitopes outside the regions mutated in the B.1.351 and B.1.1.7 variants were reportedly recognized by nearly half of the unique spike-specific TCRs. In the small 56-69-year group, the increase in depth fell short of significance, most likely because of low power. After two AZD1222 doses, both the breadth and the depth of spike-specific TCRs were significantly higher than at day 0 and than in MenACWY recipients. Because no day 14 peak-response samples were available, the repertoires could be characterized only after the peak T cell response. Vaccine-associated CD4 TCRs spanned the whole spike protein, with dominant responses in regions 160-218 and 743-854.

The sequence is built from TRBV4-3 and TRBJ2-1; 7 of the junction bases match TRBD2. This specimen consisted of peripheral blood, obtained on day 0 of AZD1222 vaccination. The clonotype comes from an adult in good health. The bases read TGCGCCAGCAGCCAAGGGGGGGGATTCGGCTACAATGAGCAGTTCTTC. Translation gives CASSQGGGFGYNEQFF.